The 4 T cell receptor beta chains in this list originate from one sample, sequenced in a study of human T cells and chemical hapten exposure. TCRdb analysed the RACE reads with MiXCR anew, one entry per CDR3 protein. The repertoire includes 300,000 to 450,000 distinct CDR3 sequences, 5.5% of them detected once, and less than 9% sits in the top ten. The time point was: pre-sensitization, week 0. Treatment specified: therapeutic diphenylcyclopropenone sensitization with weekly scalp DPC. Sequences were derived from whole blood, sampled in connection with sensitization to the hapten diphenylcyclopropenone (DPC). These receptors originate from a woman aged 18-29 years with alopecia areata. Some clones in this sample may be carry-over from other donors' samples.

The sample holds many counts of this clonotype. The chain joins TRBV7-2 to TRBJ2-5; weak D call: TRBD2 (5 bases). The CDR3 is 13 amino acids. Trimming shortened V by 5 bases and J by 2 bases, and 9 bases separated the two germline ends. Germline V gives CDR1 SGHTA, CDR2 FQGNSA. The CDR3: CASSTRRQETQYF. The CDR3 DNA reads TGTGCCAGCAGCACTAGAAGACAAGAGACCCAGTACTTC.

In this sample, this clonotype turned up a few times. This chain links TRBV20-1 with TRBJ2-7; D is perhaps TRBD1 or TRBD2 (5 bases each). This CDR3 has 12 residues. V dropped 4 bases and J dropped 3 bases, with 10 bases sitting between them. The V gene's germline CDR1 is DFQATT and CDR2 SNEGSKA (reference sequence). The CDR3 sequence: CSATGRNYEQYF. The CDR3 DNA is TGCAGTGCTACGGGACGGAACTACGAGCAGTACTTC.

This clonotype was found many times. The gene calls are TRBV9 and TRBJ1-3; D unclear. The CDR3 length is 16 residues. V lost 0 bases to trimming and J lost 0 bases, with 10 bases between them. CDR1 and CDR2 from the germline V gene are SGDLS and YYNGEE. CDR3 amino acids: CASSVVGSLSGNTIYF. The CDR3 DNA sequence: TGTGCCAGCAGCGTAGTTGGCAGTCTCTCTGGAAACACCATATATTTT.

The V gene is TRBV25-1, the J gene TRBJ2-7, with D tentatively TRBD2 (6 bases). Germline V lookup: CDR1 MGHDK, CDR2 SYGVNS. The V end lost 3 bases, the J end lost 5 bases, and 11 bases lay between the germline ends. The CDR3 runs to 13 residues. CDR3 nucleotides: TGTGCCAGCAGTGATGGTTGGGAGGACGAGCAGTACTTC. Its translation: CASSDGWEDEQYF.